Shown below are 8 T cell receptor beta chains from a single sample sequenced in a study of early T cells in non-severe SARS-CoV-2 infection. Using its own MiXCR run on the 5' RACE reads, TCRdb lists one record per CDR3 protein. The sample yields about 76,000 distinct CDR3 sequences, roughly 10% seen once. The sequencing sample was made of whole blood. These receptors were collected from an adult who was a healthcare worker with PCR-confirmed SARS-CoV-2 infection or an uninfected control (not recorded which).

This clonotype was counted between two and nine times. The chain couples TRBV3-1 to TRBJ2-1; D may be TRBD2 (7 bases). The CDR3 is made up of 15 amino acids. V lost 1 base and J lost 5, with 12 bases in between. The V gene's germline CDR1 is LGHDT and CDR2 YNNKEL (reference sequence). CDR3 region: CASSQGGGANNEQFF. The CDR3 region has the DNA TGTGCCAGCAGCCAAGGAGGGGGGGCAAACAATGAGCAGTTCTTC.

This clonotype was recorded a few times. This sequence joins TRBV7-3 and TRBJ1-1; D uncertain. The CDR3 runs to 13 residues. CDR1 is SGHTA, CDR2 FQGTGA, per germline. V lost 3 bases, J lost 3 bases, and 8 bases lay in between. CDR3 DNA sequence: TGTGCCAGCAGCTTCGCCGGCGACACTGAAGCTTTCTTT. Translating gives CASSFAGDTEAFF. Full variable domain (remainder filled in from reference TRBV7-3 and TRBJ1-1): GAGVSQTPSNKVTEKGKYVELRCDPISGHTALYWYRQSLGQGPEFLIYFQGTGAADDSGLPNDRFFAVRPEGSVSTLKIQRTERGDSAVYLCASSFAGDTEAFFGQGTRLTVV.

This clonotype was detected many times. The chain combines TRBV20-1 with TRBJ1-6, with TRBD1 matching 11 bases. The germline gives CDR1 DFQATT, CDR2 SNEGSKA (reference sequence). This CDR3 is 14 amino acids long. Germline trimming cut 2 bases from V and 9 bases from J; bases unmatched to any gene: 3. The CDR3 protein is CSARTDRGLSPLHF. CDR3 coding DNA: TGCAGTGCTAGAACGGACAGGGGGCTTTCACCCCTCCACTTT.

This clonotype was seen at least ten times. The chain employs TRBV5-4 and TRBJ2-1; 7 bases match TRBD1. This CDR3 region has 14 residues. Germline V gene lookup returns CDR1 SGHNT and CDR2 YYREEE (reference sequence). V gave up 1 base and J gave up 2 bases; unmatched junction bases: 0. CDR3 sequence (DNA): TGTGCCAGCAGCTTGCAGGGGGCCTACAATGAGCAGTTCTTC. Its protein is CASSLQGAYNEQFF. Complete variable domain (other parts from reference TRBV5-4 and TRBJ2-1): ETGVTQSPTHLIKTRGQQVTLRCSSQSGHNTVSWYQQALGQGPQFIFQYYREEENGRGNFPPRFSGLQFPNYSSELNVNALELDDSALYLCASSLQGAYNEQFFGPGTRLTVL.

This clonotype was counted at least ten times. The chain uses TRBV6-5 and TRBJ1-2; unclear D gene. V lost 2 bases and J lost 6, with 16 bases in between. Germline values: CDR1 MNHEY, CDR2 SVGAGI. The CDR3 covers 15 residues. This CDR3 reads CASSYESGVSHGYTF. Written as DNA, the CDR3 is TGTGCCAGCAGTTACGAGTCGGGAGTCTCCCATGGCTACACCTTC.

The chain is built from TRBV4-1 and TRBJ1-6; D remains ambiguous. CDR1 and CDR2 (germline): MGHRA, YSYEKL. This CDR3 has 16 amino acids. V lost 4 bases and J lost 0, with 10 bases in between. The CDR3 coding sequence is TGCGCCAGCAGCCCCTCTGCGGGCTCCTATAATTCACCCCTCCACTTT. Amino acids: CASSPSAGSYNSPLHF.

This clonotype showed up many times. The gene calls are TRBV5-4 and TRBJ2-5; perhaps TRBD2 as D (6 bases). Germline V lookup: CDR1 SGHNT, CDR2 YYREEE (reference sequence). The CDR3 has 15 amino acids. V was shortened by 1 base and J by 5 bases, with 15 bases between the two germline ends. CDR3 region: CASSLIRLEKETQYF. Here the CDR3 DNA reads TGTGCCAGCAGCTTGATCCGACTAGAAAAGGAGACCCAGTACTTC. Variable domain in full (rest from reference TRBV5-4 and TRBJ2-5): ETGVTQSPTHLIKTRGQQVTLRCSSQSGHNTVSWYQQALGQGPQFIFQYYREEENGRGNFPPRFSGLQFPNYSSELNVNALELDDSALYLCASSLIRLEKETQYFGPGTRLLVL.

This clonotype was counted between two and nine times. The rearrangement joins TRBV12-3 or TRBV12-4 to TRBJ2-2, with D unresolved. This CDR3 has 16 residues. V lost 4 bases and J lost 5, with 17 bases in between. The CDR3 bases are TGTGCCAGCAGTTCCGACCCGAGTGATAAGACCGGGGAGCTGTTTTTT. It codes for CASSSDPSDKTGELFF.